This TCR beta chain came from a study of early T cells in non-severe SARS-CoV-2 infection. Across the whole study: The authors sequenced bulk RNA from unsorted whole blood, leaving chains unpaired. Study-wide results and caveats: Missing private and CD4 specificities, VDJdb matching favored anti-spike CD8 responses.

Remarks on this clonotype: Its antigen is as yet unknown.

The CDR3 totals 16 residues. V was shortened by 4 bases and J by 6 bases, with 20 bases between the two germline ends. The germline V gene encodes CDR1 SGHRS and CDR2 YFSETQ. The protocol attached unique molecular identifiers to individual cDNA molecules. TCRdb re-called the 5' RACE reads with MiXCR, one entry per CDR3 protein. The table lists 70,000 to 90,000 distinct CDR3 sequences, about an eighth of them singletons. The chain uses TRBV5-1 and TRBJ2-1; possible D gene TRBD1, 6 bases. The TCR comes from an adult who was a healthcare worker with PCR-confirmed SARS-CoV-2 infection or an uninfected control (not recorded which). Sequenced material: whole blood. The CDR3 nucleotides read TGCGCCAGCAGCCACCAGGGGCAGAAACGGGGCAATGAGCAGTTCTTC. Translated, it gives CASSHQGQKRGNEQFF. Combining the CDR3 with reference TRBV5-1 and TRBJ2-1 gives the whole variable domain KAGVTQTPRYLIKTRGQQVTLSCSPISGHRSVSWYQQTPGQGLQFLFEYFSETQRNKGNFPGRFSGRQFSNSRSEMNVSTLELGDSALYLCASSHQGQKRGNEQFFGPGTRLTVL.